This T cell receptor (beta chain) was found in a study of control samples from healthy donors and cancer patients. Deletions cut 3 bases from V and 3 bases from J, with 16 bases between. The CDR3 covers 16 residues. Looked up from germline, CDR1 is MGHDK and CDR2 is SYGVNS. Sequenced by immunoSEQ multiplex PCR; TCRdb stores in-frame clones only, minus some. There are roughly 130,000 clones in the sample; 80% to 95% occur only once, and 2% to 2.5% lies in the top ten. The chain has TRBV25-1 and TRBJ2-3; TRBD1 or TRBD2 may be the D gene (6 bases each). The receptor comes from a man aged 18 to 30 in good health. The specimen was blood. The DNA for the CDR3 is TGTGCCAGCAGTGATCTGGCGGGACACCCAACAGATACGCAGTATTTT. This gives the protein CASSDLAGHPTDTQYF.